The next 23 T cell receptor beta chains were all read from a single sample in a study of PD-L1 blockade in urothelial cancer. TCRdb's copy holds only in-frame clones and misses some; the assay was immunoSEQ multiplex PCR. The sample holds around 41,000 clones; about 83% are singletons and the top ten take about 14%. Time point denoted: peripheral blood 6 weeks after treatment start. The material sequenced was PBMCs, taken around atezolizumab (anti-PD-L1) treatment. These receptor sequences come from a man aged 60 to 75 with urothelial cancer.

This clone turned up a few times. Different DNA sequences within this sample yield the same CDR3. The chain recombines TRBV9 with TRBJ2-7; 7 nucleotides match TRBD2. Germline CDR1 and CDR2: SGDLS and YYNGEE. Trimming at V came to 4 bases and at J to 3 bases, leaving 4 bases not matched to a gene. The length of the CDR3 is 13 residues. The CDR3 loop is CASSPRGDYEQYF. In DNA form, the CDR3 reads TGTGCCAGCAGCCCCCGGGGGGACTACGAGCAGTACTTC.

The chain carries TRBV5-6 and TRBJ1-6; 7 positions match TRBD1. Trimming took 4 bases from V and 14 from J; bases not matched to a gene: 9. The CDR3 contains 13 residues. CDR1 SGHDT and CDR2 YYEEEE come from the germline V gene. The CDR3 protein is CASSPGQRWALHF. The CDR3 bases are TGTGCCAGCAGCCCGGGACAGAGGTGGGCCCTCCACTTT.

CDR3 bases: TGTGCCAGCAGTTCGGACACACAAGAGACCCAGTACTTC. It translates to CASSSDTQETQYF. The chain recombines TRBV7-9 with TRBJ2-5, with D perhaps matching TRBD1 (5 bases). Germline V gene sequence: CDR1 SEHNR, CDR2 FQNEAQ (reference sequence). The V and J ends lost 6 bases and 2 bases respectively, with 10 bases between them. The CDR3 has 13 residues.

The chain recombines TRBV7-9 with TRBJ1-2; D might be TRBD1 (6 bases). Trimming cost V 6 bases and J 5 bases, with 10 bases left between them. Germline CDR1 and CDR2: SEHNR and FQNEAQ (reference sequence). This CDR3 has 12 amino acids. The CDR3: CASSSQGYGYTF. In DNA, the CDR3 is TGTGCCAGCAGTTCCCAGGGGTATGGCTACACCTTC.

Here the CDR3 DNA reads TGTGCCAGCAGTTTAATCGTAGGGGACAGGGACTCCTACGAGCAGTACTTC. This gives the protein CASSLIVGDRDSYEQYF. The gene calls are TRBV28 and TRBJ2-7, with 9 positions matching TRBD1. Germline CDR1 MDHEN, CDR2 SYDVKM. The CDR3 spans 17 residues. V was clipped by 2 bases and J by 0 bases; unmatched bases: 8.

The gene calls are TRBV7-2 and TRBJ2-7; maybe TRBD2 (5 bases). Trimming took off 1 base at V and 2 bases at J, with 12 bases between the two ends. The CDR3 consists of 15 residues. Germline V gene lookup returns CDR1 SGHTA and CDR2 FQGNSA. The CDR3 nucleotides are TGTGCCAGCAGCTTAGGGTCCGGGATGGCCTACGAGCAGTACTTC. Amino acid sequence: CASSLGSGMAYEQYF.

The V call is TRBV7-2, the J call TRBJ1-5, with 8 nucleotides matching TRBD1. Unmatched junction bases numbered 5, after V lost 4 bases and J lost 6 bases. The CDR3 extends over 14 amino acids. Germline V gene sequence: CDR1 SGHTA, CDR2 FQGNSA. CDR3 amino acids: CASSYDRGVQPQHF. The CDR3 nucleotides are TGTGCCAGCAGCTACGACAGGGGTGTTCAGCCCCAGCATTTT.

V gene TRBV9 combines with J gene TRBJ1-5; unclear D gene. In germline, CDR1 is SGDLS, CDR2 YYNGEE. There are 14 residues in the CDR3. V shed 0 bases and J shed 7 bases, with 11 bases lying between them. CDR3: CASSVALGKQPQHF. The CDR3 region has the DNA TGTGCCAGCAGCGTAGCTCTCGGGAAACAGCCCCAGCATTTT.

This clone was detected a few times. The chain uses TRBV7-8 and TRBJ2-5; 7 bases line up with TRBD2. This CDR3 has 14 residues. V shed 5 bases, J shed 3 bases, and the junction held 6 bases outside the gene matches. CDR1 is SGHVS and CDR2 is FQNEAQ in the germline V gene. The CDR3 nucleotides read TGTGCCAGCAGCCGGACTAGAAATAAAGAGACCCAGTACTTC. Protein sequence: CASSRTRNKETQYF.

The DNA for the CDR3 is TGTGCCAGCAGCTCAGGAAGGCCCACTGAAGCTTTCTTT. Protein: CASSSGRPTEAFF. The chain has TRBV7-2 and TRBJ1-1; no reliable D call. Germline CDR1 is SGHTA and CDR2 is FQGNSA. Trimming stripped 4 bases from V and 4 bases from J, with 10 bases between. The CDR3 is made up of 13 amino acids.

V usage is TRBV28 and J usage is TRBJ2-7; weak D call: TRBD2 (6 bases). V was pared by 4 bases and J by 7 bases, with 17 bases between. The CDR3 runs to 14 residues. Germline V gene data show CDR1 as MDHEN and CDR2 as SYDVKM. CDR3 sequence reads: CASSSPALEGEQYF. The CDR3 nucleotides read TGTGCCAGCAGTTCCCCGGCACTGGAGGGGGAGCAGTACTTC.

The rearrangement links TRBV19 to TRBJ2-5, with D perhaps TRBD1 (6 bases). Germline loops: CDR1 LNHDA, CDR2 SQIVND (reference sequence). Trimming left V 8 bases short and J 5 bases short, with 15 bases between. CDR3 length equals 13 residues. The CDR3 loop reads CASSTGFGETQYF. The CDR3 DNA follows: TGTGCCAGTTCAACAGGGTTTGGCGAGACCCAGTACTTC.

The chain recombines TRBV28 with TRBJ1-3; D may be TRBD1 (5 bases). Trimming left V 8 bases short and J 2 bases short, with 25 bases between. Germline CDR1 and CDR2: MDHEN and SYDVKM. The CDR3 sequence is 18 residues long. The CDR3 sequence: CASRKGAGWLRAGNTIYF. The CDR3 region has the DNA TGTGCCAGCCGTAAAGGGGCAGGGTGGCTTAGGGCTGGAAACACCATATATTTT.

This rearrangement joins TRBV28 to TRBJ1-4; D is perhaps TRBD1 (5 bases). The CDR3 covers 16 residues. Trimming removed 6 bases from V and 7 bases from J, with 21 bases in between. Germline assignment: CDR1 MDHEN and CDR2 SYDVKM. The CDR3 coding sequence is TGTGCCAGCAGCCCCCGACGTCGCAGGGATGGTGAAAAACTGTTTTTT. It is translated as CASSPRRRRDGEKLFF.

The chain has TRBV15 and TRBJ2-6, with a weak D call TRBD2 (7 bases). V was trimmed by 9 bases and J by 4 bases, leaving 19 bases between them. CDR1 and CDR2 (germline): LNHNV, YYDKDF (reference sequence). This CDR3 region has 16 residues. This CDR3 reads CATRGVGANGANVLTF. The CDR3 coding sequence is TGTGCCACTCGGGGGGTGGGGGCTAACGGGGCCAACGTCCTGACTTTC.

The chain uses TRBV7-8 and TRBJ2-2; D may be TRBD2 (6 bases). V lost 1 base and J lost 1, with 19 bases in between. CDR3 length: 19 amino acids. Germline V gives CDR1 SGHVS, CDR2 FQNEAQ. CDR3 coding DNA: TGTGCCAGCAGCTTAGGACGATTTTTGGTGGGGGGGAACACCGGGGAGCTGTTTTTT. Its translation is CASSLGRFLVGGNTGELFF.

The V gene is TRBV6-5, the J gene TRBJ1-2, with 7 bases aligning to TRBD1. The CDR3 loop spans 16 amino acids. CDR1 is MNHEY, CDR2 SVGAGI, per germline. Trimming at V came to 4 bases and at J to 0 bases, leaving 8 bases not matched to a gene. CDR3 coding DNA: TGTGCCAGCAGTTCGACAGGGCTTGGGCCTAACTATGGCTACACCTTC. Translating it yields CASSSTGLGPNYGYTF.

The V call is TRBV5-1, the J call TRBJ2-7; 11 bases fit TRBD2. CDR3 length equals 15 residues. Per the germline V gene, CDR1 is SGHRS and CDR2 is YFSETQ. The ends lost 4 bases at V and 4 bases at J; junction bases unmatched: 7. The CDR3 sequence: CASSINSGGAYEQYF. CDR3 nucleotide sequence: TGCGCCAGCAGCATAAATAGCGGGGGGGCGTACGAGCAGTACTTC.

This chain joins TRBV13 and TRBJ2-2; D ambiguous. Germline lookup yields CDR1 PRHDT and CDR2 FYEKMQ (reference sequence). The CDR3 totals 13 residues. V shed 2 bases and J shed 5 bases, with 6 bases lying between them. The CDR3 loop is CASSLTSTGELFF. CDR3 sequence (DNA): TGTGCCAGCAGCTTAACATCAACCGGGGAGCTGTTTTTT.

J is TRBJ2-7 and V is TRBV5-4; TRBD2 aligns across 8 bases. The CDR3 has 15 residues. The V gene's germline CDR1 is SGHNT and CDR2 YYREEE (reference sequence). J gave up 3 bases and V 2 bases, and 7 bases lay outside the gene matches. CDR3 loop: CASSLKSTSDYEQYF. CDR3 nucleotide sequence: TGTGCCAGCAGCTTAAAATCGACTAGCGACTACGAGCAGTACTTC.

This clone was seen only once. The rearrangement links TRBV15 to TRBJ2-1; D may be TRBD2 (7 bases). Deletions cut 3 bases from V and 7 bases from J, with 22 bases between. From germline, CDR1 is LNHNV and CDR2 YYDKDF (reference sequence). The CDR3 is 17 amino acids. The CDR3: CATSSRGVAGALNEQFF. As DNA, the CDR3 is TGTGCCACCAGCAGCCGGGGGGTTGCGGGGGCCCTGAATGAGCAGTTCTTC.

Here the CDR3 reads CASYNTGELFF. CDR3 sequence (DNA): TGCGCCAGCTATAACACCGGGGAGCTGTTTTTT. The V call is TRBV5-1, the J call TRBJ2-2; no firm D call. From germline, CDR1 is SGHRS and CDR2 YFSETQ. The CDR3 runs to 11 residues. The ends were cut back, 7 bases at V and 2 bases at J, with 3 bases in the middle. Filled out from reference TRBV5-1 and TRBJ2-2, the complete variable domain reads KAGVTQTPRYLIKTRGQQVTLSCSPISGHRSVSWYQQTPGQGLQFLFEYFSETQRNKGNFPGRFSGRQFSNSRSEMNVSTLELGDSALYLCASYNTGELFFGEGSRLTVL.

The chain employs TRBV19 and TRBJ2-5, with 7 positions matching TRBD1. CDR1 LNHDA and CDR2 SQIVND come from the germline V gene (reference sequence). This CDR3 contains 14 residues. With 6 bases clipped from V and 4 bases from J, the junction kept 8 bases outside the gene matches. CDR3 amino acids: CASRVDRLGETQYF. CDR3 DNA: TGTGCCAGTAGAGTGGACAGGTTGGGAGAGACCCAGTACTTC.